The clone carrying this TCR beta chain was detected only a few times. Its antigen is currently unknown. This sample stems from a study of T cell repertoires in cytomegalovirus infection. Study results and caveats: HLA-C-restricted CMV clonotypes gave the most frequent clonotype in two of eight donors. The cumulative frequency of public TCR beta families distinguished individuals who carried CMV together with the relevant HLA.

V was pared by 1 base and J by 5 bases, with 3 bases between. The CDR3 is 12 residues long. TCRdb re-derived calls from the reads in MiXCR, one entry per CDR3 protein. Of around 550,000 distinct CDR3 sequences in the sample, less than 30% are singletons; the top ten hold about 12%. The clonotype was recovered from a human donor in good health (CMV status not recorded). Some clones in this sample may be carry-over from other donors' samples. Sequenced material: PBMCs. The gene calls are TRBV5-3 and TRBJ2-2; D uncertain. TRBV5-3 is sorted into the ORF group, with uncertain function. The CDR3 DNA sequence: TGTGCCAGAAGCTTGAGTACCGGGGAGCTGTTTTTT. Amino acid sequence: CARSLSTGELFF.